This T cell receptor beta chain was sequenced in a study of T-cell memory formation after mild COVID-19. There are a few counts of this clonotype. Antigen specificity is unknown. CDR3 length equals 13 residues. The V and J ends lost 6 bases and 2 bases respectively, with 8 bases between them. Germline V lookup: CDR1 SEHNR, CDR2 FQNEAQ (reference sequence). MiXCR was run by TCRdb on the 5' RACE reads, yielding one entry per CDR3 protein. The sample shows 90,000 to 120,000 distinct CDR3 sequences, about 15% of them seen only once. Findings and caveats of the study: Of the contracting clones, CD4+ ones lay mainly in CM and EM, and CD8+ ones in EMRA.

J is TRBJ2-1 and V is TRBV7-9; tentatively, D is TRBD1 or TRBD2 (6 bases each). The specimen was PBMCs or a T cell subset sorted from them (not recorded which). The source is a man in his late teens or twenties who had mild COVID-19 (a few samples of this study predate the infection). Cell type and time point are not known. Written as DNA, the CDR3 is TGTGCCAGCAGGGAGGGGGCCTACAATGAGCAGTTCTTC. It encodes CASREGAYNEQFF. The full variable domain, in which reference TRBV7-9 and TRBJ2-1 provide the parts outside the CDR3, is DTGVSQNPRHKITKRGQNVTFRCDPISEHNRLYWYRQTLGQGPEFLTYFQNEAQLEKSRLLSDRFSAERPKGSFSTLEIQRTEQGDSAMYLCASREGAYNEQFFGPGTRLTVL.